Listed here are 27 T cell receptor beta chains from one sample, sequenced in a study of blood T cell repertoires in COVID-19. Clones were sequenced by immunoSEQ multiplex PCR, and TCRdb holds only the in-frame ones, with some missing. Here the sample spans roughly 200,000 clones, more than 75% being singletons. The material sequenced was peripheral blood. These TCRs come from a woman aged 55-69 years with COVID-19, enrolled during active disease.

V is TRBV28 and J is TRBJ1-2, with D uncertain. Trimming pared 2 bases from V and 7 bases from J, leaving 20 bases between. CDR3 length equals 16 residues. CDR1 and CDR2 from the germline V gene are MDHEN and SYDVKM. The CDR3: CASSLGFGSLAGGYTF. CDR3 sequence (DNA): TGTGCCAGCAGTTTAGGGTTTGGCAGTCTAGCGGGTGGCTACACCTTC.

The genes are TRBV7-7 and TRBJ1-3; TRBD1 matches 7 bases. This CDR3 has 14 amino acids. CDR1 and CDR2 (germline): SSHAT, FNYEAQ (reference sequence). The DNA of the CDR3 is TGTGCTAGCTCACCAGACAGGGCCGGAAACACCATATATTTT. Its protein product is CASSPDRAGNTIYF.

The V call is TRBV28, the J call TRBJ2-7; D gene ambiguous. The V end lost 5 bases, the J end lost 5 bases, and 16 bases lay between the germline ends. This CDR3 is 14 amino acids long. Germline lookup yields CDR1 MDHEN and CDR2 SYDVKM. CDR3 in DNA: TGTGCCAGCAGTATAAGATTAGTTCCTAACGAGCAGTACTTC. The encoded protein is CASSIRLVPNEQYF.

The chain couples TRBV10-3 to TRBJ1-6; no clear D gene. Trimming cost V 3 bases and J 5 bases, with 8 bases left between them. The CDR3 loop spans 14 amino acids. Germline lookup yields CDR1 ENHRY and CDR2 SYGVKD. CDR3 sequence (DNA): TGTGCCATCAGTGAATCCCCTGATAATTCACCCCTCCACTTT. Its translation is CAISESPDNSPLHF.

This sequence joins TRBV6-5 and TRBJ1-6; D is perhaps TRBD1 (6 bases). CDR1 and CDR2 (germline): MNHEY, SVGAGI. This CDR3 has 14 amino acids. Trimming took 6 bases from V and 8 from J, leaving 14 bases between them. The CDR3 protein is CASSETGFDSPLHF. The CDR3 bases are TGTGCCAGCAGCGAGACAGGTTTCGATTCACCCCTCCACTTT.

The V gene is TRBV3-1 (or the pseudogene TRBV3-2), the J gene TRBJ1-6, with no clear D. The CDR3 is made up of 13 amino acids. The germline CDR1 and CDR2 sequences are LGHDT and YNNKEL (reference sequence). Trimming removed 0 bases from V and 9 bases from J, with 6 bases in between. CDR3 bases: TGTGCCAGCAGCCAAGAGCGGCCTTCACCCCTCCACTTT. It yields the protein CASSQERPSPLHF.

This clone was counted a single time. DNA of the CDR3: TGTGCCAGTAGTATCCCTACCTACACAGATACGCAGTATTTT. This translates into CASSIPTYTDTQYF. V is TRBV19 and J is TRBJ2-3, with no clear D. V lost 3 bases to trimming and J lost 2 bases, with 9 bases between them. The germline CDR1 and CDR2 sequences are LNHDA and SQIVND (reference sequence). The CDR3 is made up of 14 amino acids.

On this clone itself: Other DNA sequences in the sample encode the same CDR3. V gene TRBV28 combines with J gene TRBJ2-7, with TRBD2 matching 10 bases. The CDR3 extends over 15 amino acids. The junction had 6 bases not matched to a gene; V was cut back by 6 bases and J by 1 base. Per germline, CDR1 MDHEN and CDR2 SYDVKM. In DNA form, the CDR3 reads TGTGCCAGCAGCAATCGACTAGCGGGTTCCTACGAGCAGTACTTC. Its protein product is CASSNRLAGSYEQYF.

The rearrangement links TRBV24-1 to TRBJ2-1, with 8 positions matching TRBD2. CDR1 is KGHDR and CDR2 is SFDVKD in the germline V gene. The CDR3 contains 17 residues. The V and J ends lost 0 bases and 5 bases, in that order; junction bases with no gene match: 8. The CDR3 is CATSDLRAGAAHNEQFF. CDR3 sequence (DNA): TGTGCCACCAGTGATTTGCGAGCGGGAGCCGCCCACAATGAGCAGTTCTTC.

The V and J genes are TRBV5-1 and TRBJ2-5; D might be TRBD1 (6 bases). CDR3 length: 15 residues. Germline CDR1 SGHRS, CDR2 YFSETQ. V gave up 4 bases and J gave up 5 bases, with 18 bases separating them. The CDR3 here is CASSPQGRGMETQYF. CDR3 bases: TGCGCCAGCAGCCCCCAAGGCAGGGGCATGGAGACCCAGTACTTC.

CDR3 in amino acids: CASSEEQANLNLINEKLFF. CDR3 DNA: TGTGCCAGCAGTGAAGAACAGGCCAACTTAAACCTTATTAATGAAAAACTGTTTTTT. V is TRBV6-1 and J is TRBJ1-4; perhaps TRBD1 as D (5 bases). CDR1 MNHNS and CDR2 SASEGT come from the germline V gene. This CDR3 is 19 amino acids long. V was pared by 1 base and J by 4 bases, with 22 bases between.

This clone has a single count. The V and J genes are TRBV28 and TRBJ2-7, with D possibly TRBD2 on 6 matching bases. The CDR3 has 16 residues. CDR1 and CDR2 (germline): MDHEN, SYDVKM. V gave up 2 bases and J gave up 5 bases, with 19 bases separating them. In DNA form, the CDR3 reads TGTGCCAGCAGTTTAAGGGAACAACTAGCCCACCACGAGCAGTACTTC. Translated, it gives CASSLREQLAHHEQYF.

The count of this clone is one. The rearrangement joins TRBV5-1 to TRBJ1-2; the D is unclear. CDR1 and CDR2 from the germline V gene are SGHRS and YFSETQ. The germline V and J ends were trimmed by 0 bases and 3 bases, with 12 bases remaining between them. The CDR3 loop spans 15 amino acids. The CDR3 bases are TGCGCCAGCAGCTTGGGCCCAGGCTACTACTATGGCTACACCTTC. This codes for CASSLGPGYYYGYTF.

The CDR3 spells CASSLTGARRGYTF. CDR3 DNA: TGTGCCAGCAGCCTAACAGGGGCACGGCGTGGCTACACCTTC. The chain has TRBV3-1 (or the pseudogene TRBV3-2) and TRBJ1-2; 7 positions match TRBD1. From germline, CDR1 is LGHDT and CDR2 YNNKEL (reference sequence). CDR3 length equals 14 residues. Trimming at V came to 4 bases and at J to 7 bases, leaving 9 bases not matched to a gene.

The V call is TRBV6-1, the J call TRBJ2-1; TRBD2 aligns across 8 bases. The CDR3 consists of 17 residues. The V gene's germline CDR1 is MNHNS and CDR2 SASEGT. V shed 4 bases and J 1 base; nucleotides not matched to a gene: 9. CDR3 coding DNA: TGTGCCAGCAGTGCTCGGTCGGGAGGGAGGTCCTACAATGAGCAGTTCTTC. Its translation: CASSARSGGRSYNEQFF.

This chain connects TRBV19 to TRBJ1-5, with D perhaps TRBD1 (5 bases). The germline gives CDR1 LNHDA, CDR2 SQIVND (reference sequence). V shed 7 bases and J shed 7 bases, with 17 bases lying between them. This CDR3 is built from 14 residues. Here the CDR3 DNA reads TGTGCCAGTACTATCCGGGGGGTGAGGCAGCCCCAGCATTTT. Its protein product is CASTIRGVRQPQHF.

This chain joins TRBV6-5 and TRBJ2-3; 7 bases match TRBD1. The CDR3 runs to 16 residues. Germline V lookup: CDR1 MNHEY, CDR2 SVGAGI. Trimming took 0 bases from V and 2 from J; bases not matched to a gene: 5. In nucleotides, the CDR3 is TGTGCCAGCAGTTACTCGTCGACAGGGTACACAGATACGCAGTATTTT. Translated: CASSYSSTGYTDTQYF.

V usage is TRBV11-2 and J usage is TRBJ2-1, with D possibly being TRBD2 (6 bases). This CDR3 spans 13 amino acids. Trimming took off 2 bases at V and 10 bases at J, with 12 bases between the two ends. CDR1 is SGHAT and CDR2 is FQNNGV in the germline V gene. In DNA, the CDR3 is TGTGCCAGCAGCTTAACGGGAGTGGGCGAGCAGTTCTTC. It is translated as CASSLTGVGEQFF.

The V call is TRBV12-3 or TRBV12-4, the J call TRBJ1-6, with 7 bases aligning to TRBD1. J was trimmed by 9 bases and V by 5 bases; bases with no gene match: 4. The CDR3 is 13 amino acids. Written as DNA, the CDR3 is TGTGCCAGCAGTCCGTCAGGGGGTTCACCCCTCCACTTT. It translates to CASSPSGGSPLHF.

The chain recombines TRBV5-1 with TRBJ2-7, with TRBD1 as a possible D gene (7 bases). There are 15 residues in the CDR3. CDR1 SGHRS and CDR2 YFSETQ come from the germline V gene. V was shortened by 2 bases and J by 4 bases, with 16 bases between the two germline ends. As DNA, the CDR3 is TGCGCCAGCAGCTTCCAGCAGGGGGGAAGATACGAGCAGTACTTC. This sequence encodes CASSFQQGGRYEQYF.

The V and J genes are TRBV10-3 and TRBJ2-5; TRBD2 agrees at 9 bases. Germline V gives CDR1 ENHRY, CDR2 SYGVKD. The CDR3 has 14 residues. The J segment lost 4 bases and the V segment lost 5 bases, leaving 5 bases of the junction unmatched. The CDR3 DNA sequence: TGTGCCATCAGTCGGCGGGGGGGCGGAGAGACCCAGTACTTC. Residues: CAISRRGGGETQYF.

This sequence joins TRBV5-1 and TRBJ1-6; D is possibly TRBD1 (5 bases). Trimming shortened V by 3 bases and J by 6 bases, and 7 bases separated the two germline ends. This CDR3 is built from 13 residues. The V gene's germline CDR1 is SGHRS and CDR2 YFSETQ. CDR3 protein: CASSSQGNSPLHF. The CDR3, as DNA: TGCGCCAGCAGCTCCCAGGGTAATTCACCCCTCCACTTT.

This chain links TRBV19 with TRBJ1-5; the match to TRBD1 covers 9 bases. The CDR3 sequence is 19 residues long. Germline-derived CDR1 and CDR2 are LNHDA and SQIVND (reference sequence). The V segment lost 6 bases and the J segment 0 bases; nucleotides outside the gene matches: 15. CDR3 sequence reads: CASSRRSGQGGYSNQPQHF. In DNA, the CDR3 is TGTGCCAGTAGCCGTCGGTCGGGACAGGGAGGTTATAGCAATCAGCCCCAGCATTTT.

The chain has TRBV6-1 and TRBJ2-7; weak D call: TRBD2 (6 bases). CDR1 and CDR2 from the germline V gene are MNHNS and SASEGT. V was trimmed by 2 bases and J by 6 bases, leaving 8 bases between them. The CDR3 consists of 12 residues. The CDR3 DNA follows: TGTGCCAGCAGTGAACGGGGGACCGAGCAGTACGTC. It is translated as CASSERGTEQYV.

The chain employs TRBV7-3 and TRBJ1-6, with D possibly TRBD1 on 6 matching bases. The V gene lost 0 bases and the J gene lost 7 bases, with 13 bases spanning the gap. This CDR3 spans 16 amino acids. The germline V gene has CDR1 SGHTA and CDR2 FQGTGA. This CDR3 is CASSLTGDIKNSPLHF. Written as DNA, the CDR3 is TGTGCCAGCAGCTTAACGGGGGACATAAAGAATTCACCCCTCCACTTT.

This clone was found a few times. The rearrangement links TRBV6-4 to TRBJ1-1; tentatively, D is TRBD1 (5 bases). Per the germline V gene, CDR1 is MRHNA and CDR2 is SNTAGT. CDR3 length equals 13 residues. With 3 bases removed from V and 4 bases from J, the gap between germline ends came to 9 bases. The CDR3 DNA reads as TGTGCCAGCAGTGAAGGGGCGAGCACTGAAGCTTTCTTT. It specifies CASSEGASTEAFF.

The CDR3 is CASSLNGVSMTEAFF. CDR3 DNA: TGTGCCAGCAGCTTAAACGGGGTTTCTATGACTGAAGCTTTCTTT. The rearrangement links TRBV7-3 to TRBJ1-1; D call uncertain. Trimming removed 1 base from V and 5 bases from J, with 14 bases in between. Per germline, CDR1 SGHTA and CDR2 FQGTGA. CDR3 length: 15 residues. Looking up the rest from reference TRBV7-3 and TRBJ1-1 gives the full variable domain: GAGVSQTPSNKVTEKGKYVELRCDPISGHTALYWYRQSLGQGPEFLIYFQGTGAADDSGLPNDRFFAVRPEGSVSTLKIQRTERGDSAVYLCASSLNGVSMTEAFFGQGTRLTVV.